These T cell receptor beta chains were read from a single sample in a study of T cell responses to AZD1222 COVID-19 vaccine. Data came from immunoSEQ multiplex PCR; TCRdb stores just in-frame clones and leaves some out. The data hold 150,000 or so clones, with more than 70% observed a single time. Sequences were derived from peripheral blood, sampled on day 0 of MenACWY control vaccination. The origin of the receptors is an adult in good health. Both conserved end residues are part of each CDR3.

CDR3aa | j_gene | v_gene
CASSISYGWATEAFF | TRBJ1-1 | TRBV19
CASSPQTYEQYF | TRBJ2-7 | TRBV18
CASSPGRRNNQPQHF | TRBJ1-5 | TRBV5-6
CASSEGLATVLGYTF | TRBJ1-2 | TRBV4-3
CASSYSSGGDGYTF | TRBJ1-2 | TRBV6-2/TRBV6-3
CASSYSRLAGAETQYF | TRBJ2-5 | TRBV6-2/TRBV6-3
CASSPSGGTTEAFF | TRBJ1-1 | TRBV5-1
CASSVTPRGSDGYTF | TRBJ1-2 | TRBV9
CASSLGGQNTEAFF | TRBJ1-1 | TRBV11-3
CASSYFGNQPQHF | TRBJ1-5 | TRBV6-2/TRBV6-3
CASSVGDSPGGNEKLFF | TRBJ1-4 | TRBV9
CASSPPSRSTDTQYF | TRBJ2-3 | TRBV18
CASSECGRYYSNQPQHF | TRBJ1-5 | TRBV10-1
CASSLQVGGLPGELFF | TRBJ2-2 | TRBV3-1/TRBV3-2
CASSGLAGAGGEQYF | TRBJ2-7 | TRBV9
CASSPPSGAETQYF | TRBJ2-5 | TRBV18
CSARWGLEAFF | TRBJ1-1 | TRBV20-1
CASSATWDRDGGGYEQYF | TRBJ2-7 | TRBV10-1
CASSEASGQIYEQYF | TRBJ2-7 | TRBV6-1
CSASWQGNGYTF | TRBJ1-2 | TRBV20-1
CASSHLRDRGYEQYF | TRBJ2-7 | TRBV2
CASSHIPAADTEAFF | TRBJ1-1 | TRBV4-1
CASSGPQRRAFF | TRBJ1-1 | TRBV6-5
CATSSAASGDPNTGELFF | TRBJ2-2 | TRBV15
CASRRGTSGSPEQFF | TRBJ2-1 | TRBV5-4
CASSLQGAAPWTQYF | TRBJ2-5 | TRBV5-4
CASSLGGPGYGYTF | TRBJ1-2 | TRBV7-9
CAWSVQVRDLRTF | TRBJ1-2 | TRBV30
CASSVAKRGTIYF | TRBJ1-3 | TRBV9